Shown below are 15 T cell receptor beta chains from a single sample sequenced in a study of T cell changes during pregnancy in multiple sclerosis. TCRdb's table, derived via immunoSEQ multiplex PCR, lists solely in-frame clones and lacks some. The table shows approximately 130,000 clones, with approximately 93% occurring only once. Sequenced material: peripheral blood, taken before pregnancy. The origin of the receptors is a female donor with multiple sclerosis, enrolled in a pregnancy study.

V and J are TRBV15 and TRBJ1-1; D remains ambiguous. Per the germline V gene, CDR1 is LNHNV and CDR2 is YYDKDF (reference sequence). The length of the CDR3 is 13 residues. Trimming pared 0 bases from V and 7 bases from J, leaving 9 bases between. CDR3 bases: TGTGCCACCAGCAGAGATCCCGGGGATGAAGCTTTCTTT. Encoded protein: CATSRDPGDEAFF.

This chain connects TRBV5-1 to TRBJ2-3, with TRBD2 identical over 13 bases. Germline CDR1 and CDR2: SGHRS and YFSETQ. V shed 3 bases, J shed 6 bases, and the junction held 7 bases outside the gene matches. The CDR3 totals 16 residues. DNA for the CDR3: TGCGCCAGCAGCTCACTAGCGGGAGGGAGCTCGGATACGCAGTATTTT. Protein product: CASSSLAGGSSDTQYF.

The CDR3 region has the DNA TGTGCCAGCAGAAATCCCTGGACAAAGGCGGACACTGAAGCTTTCTTT. Its translation is CASRNPWTKADTEAFF. The chain recombines TRBV6-6 with TRBJ1-1; TRBD1 is a possible D gene (5 bases). Germline lookup yields CDR1 MNHNY and CDR2 SVGAGI (reference sequence). Trimming shortened V by 6 bases and J by 3 bases, and 20 bases separated the two germline ends. This CDR3 region has 16 residues.

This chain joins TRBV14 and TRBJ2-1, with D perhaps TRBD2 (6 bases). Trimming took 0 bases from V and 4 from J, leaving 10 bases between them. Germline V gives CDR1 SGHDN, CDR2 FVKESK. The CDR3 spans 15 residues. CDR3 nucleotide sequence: TGTGCCAGCAGCCAAGAGCGGGACTTTTACAATGAGCAGTTCTTC. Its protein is CASSQERDFYNEQFF.

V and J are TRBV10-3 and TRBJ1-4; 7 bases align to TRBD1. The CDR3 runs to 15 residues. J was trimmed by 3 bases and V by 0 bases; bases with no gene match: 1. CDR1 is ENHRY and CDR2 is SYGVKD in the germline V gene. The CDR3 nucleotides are TGTGCCATCAGTGAGTCGGGACAGTCTAATGAAAAACTGTTTTTT. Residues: CAISESGQSNEKLFF.

The CDR3 is CATSRDRQGEDTQYF. The CDR3, as DNA: TGTGCCACCAGCAGAGATCGACAGGGGGAAGATACGCAGTATTTT. J is TRBJ2-3 and V is TRBV15; 9 bases fit TRBD1. This CDR3 spans 15 amino acids. Looked up from germline, CDR1 is LNHNV and CDR2 is YYDKDF (reference sequence). V trimming: 0 bases; J trimming: 5 bases; junction bases outside the gene matches: 3.

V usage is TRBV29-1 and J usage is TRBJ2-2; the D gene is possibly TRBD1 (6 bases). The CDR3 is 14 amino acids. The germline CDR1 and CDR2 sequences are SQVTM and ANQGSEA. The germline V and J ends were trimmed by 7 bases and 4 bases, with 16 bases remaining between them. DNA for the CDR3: TGCAGCGGAAGACAGGAGTGGGGCACCGGGGAGCTGTTTTTT. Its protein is CSGRQEWGTGELFF.

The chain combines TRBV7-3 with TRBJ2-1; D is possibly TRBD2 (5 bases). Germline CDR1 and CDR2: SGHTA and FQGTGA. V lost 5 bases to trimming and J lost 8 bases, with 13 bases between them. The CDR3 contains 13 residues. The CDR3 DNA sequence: TGTGCCAGCAGCCCCCTGTCCGGGGATGAGCAGTTCTTC. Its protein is CASSPLSGDEQFF.

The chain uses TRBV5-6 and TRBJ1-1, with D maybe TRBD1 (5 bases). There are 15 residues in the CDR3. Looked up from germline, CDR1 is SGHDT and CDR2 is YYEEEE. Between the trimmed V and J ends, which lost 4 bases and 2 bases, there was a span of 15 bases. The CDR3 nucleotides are TGTGCCAGCAGCCCTTTTAGTGGGGCCAACACTGAAGCTTTCTTT. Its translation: CASSPFSGANTEAFF.

The CDR3 region has the DNA TGTGCCAGCAGTGTATCTCTCCCGGGAGGGCCTTTCAATGAGCAGTTCTTC. It codes for CASSVSLPGGPFNEQFF. The chain joins TRBV28 to TRBJ2-1; 8 bases are a match to TRBD2. The CDR3 loop spans 17 amino acids. The J segment lost 6 bases and the V segment lost 5 bases, leaving 15 bases of the junction unmatched. Germline V lookup: CDR1 MDHEN, CDR2 SYDVKM.

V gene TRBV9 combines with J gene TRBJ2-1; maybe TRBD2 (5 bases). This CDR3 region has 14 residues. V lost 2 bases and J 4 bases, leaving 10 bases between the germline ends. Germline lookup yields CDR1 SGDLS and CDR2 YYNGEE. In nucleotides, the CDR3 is TGTGCCAGCAGCGTGGACTCGAGATACAATGAGCAGTTCTTC. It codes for CASSVDSRYNEQFF.

The CDR3 nucleotides read TGTGCCAGCAGTTTCATCAGTTATGGCTACACCTTC. This sequence encodes CASSFISYGYTF. V and J are TRBV28 and TRBJ1-2; D call uncertain. Germline lookup yields CDR1 MDHEN and CDR2 SYDVKM. The CDR3 runs to 12 residues. Trimming took 3 bases from V and 5 from J, leaving 7 bases between them.

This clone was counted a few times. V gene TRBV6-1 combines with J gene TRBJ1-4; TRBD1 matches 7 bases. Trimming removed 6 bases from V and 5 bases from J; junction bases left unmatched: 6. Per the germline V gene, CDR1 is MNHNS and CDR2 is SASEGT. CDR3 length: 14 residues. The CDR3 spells CASSSGGSNEKLFF. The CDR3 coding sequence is TGTGCCAGCAGCTCAGGGGGGAGCAATGAAAAACTGTTTTTT.

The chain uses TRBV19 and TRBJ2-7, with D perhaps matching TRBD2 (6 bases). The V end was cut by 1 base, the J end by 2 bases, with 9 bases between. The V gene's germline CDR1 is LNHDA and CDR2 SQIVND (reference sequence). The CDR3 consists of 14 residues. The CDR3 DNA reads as TGTGCCAGTAGTATAGCGGGGGTGCCCTACGAGCAGTACTTC. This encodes CASSIAGVPYEQYF.

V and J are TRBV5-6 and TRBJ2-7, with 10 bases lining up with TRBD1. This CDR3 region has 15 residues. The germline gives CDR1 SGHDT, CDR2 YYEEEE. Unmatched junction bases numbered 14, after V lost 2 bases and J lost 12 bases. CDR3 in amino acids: CASSLSGTGESWRYF. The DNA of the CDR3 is TGTGCCAGCAGCTTATCCGGGACAGGGGAAAGCTGGCGGTACTTC.